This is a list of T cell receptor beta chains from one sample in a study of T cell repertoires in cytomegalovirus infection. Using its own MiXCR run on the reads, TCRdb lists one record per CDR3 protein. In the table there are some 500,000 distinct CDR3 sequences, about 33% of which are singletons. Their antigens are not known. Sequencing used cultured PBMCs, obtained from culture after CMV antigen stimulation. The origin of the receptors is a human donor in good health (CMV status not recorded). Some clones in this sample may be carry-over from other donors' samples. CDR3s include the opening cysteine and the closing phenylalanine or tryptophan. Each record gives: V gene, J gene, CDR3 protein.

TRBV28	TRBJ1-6	CASRTGPLSNSPLHF
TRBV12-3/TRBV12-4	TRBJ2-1	CASRPGLAAYNEQFF
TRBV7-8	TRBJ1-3	CASSAPYQDSGNTIYF
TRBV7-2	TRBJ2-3	CASSLGLNTQYF
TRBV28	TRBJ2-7	CASPISEGYEQYF
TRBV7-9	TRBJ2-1	CASSHPFDEQFF
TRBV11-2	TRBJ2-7	CASSYGVYEQYF
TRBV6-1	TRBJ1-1	CASSTQPGGRTEAFF
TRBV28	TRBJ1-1	CASSDPGLGKNDEAFF
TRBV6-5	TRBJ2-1	CASSLGRREGLNEQFF
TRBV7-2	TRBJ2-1	CASSLWLTITRNEQFF
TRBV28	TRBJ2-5	CASSNPTGRETQYF
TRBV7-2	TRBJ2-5	CASSPSGRIGETQYF
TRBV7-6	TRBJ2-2	CASREAGWAGELFF
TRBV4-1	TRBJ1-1	CASSQVLGTEAFF
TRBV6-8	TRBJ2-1	CASSYYIGNEQFF
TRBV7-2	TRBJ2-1	CASSSPRGVAGGHYNEQFF
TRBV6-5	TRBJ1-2	CASSQAGTGDFYGYTF
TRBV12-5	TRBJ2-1	CASLRRDGNNEQFF
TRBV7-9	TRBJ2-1	CASSLVGREQFF
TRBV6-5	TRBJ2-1	CASSYTGTSSSYNEQFF
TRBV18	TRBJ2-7	CASSPPTGFYEQYF
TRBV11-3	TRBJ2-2	CASSAGWDSGELFF
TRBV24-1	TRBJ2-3	CATSDGPSLAGGGDTQYF
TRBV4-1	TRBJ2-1	CASSQGRGYNEQFF
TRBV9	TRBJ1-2	CASSVAGQAPGGYNF
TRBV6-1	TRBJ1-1	CASRPGTGLNTEAFF
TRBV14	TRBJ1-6	CASSPQPRQGQYNSPLHF
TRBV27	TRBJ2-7	CASSQSGSTYYEQYF
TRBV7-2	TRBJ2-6	CASSLVSSSGANVLTF
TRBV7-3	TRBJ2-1	CASSVAGLNEQFF
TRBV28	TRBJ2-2	CASMLQGVDTGELFF
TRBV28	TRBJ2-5	CASSLKLAGVRRGTQYF
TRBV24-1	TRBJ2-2	CATRTGTGADTGELFF
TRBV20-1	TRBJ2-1	CSAYPTSGRNNEQFF
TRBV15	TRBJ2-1	CATSRDGTFDNEQFF
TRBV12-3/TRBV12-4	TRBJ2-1	CASSFRGTSGGNEQFF
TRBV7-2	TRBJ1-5	CASSLVRAPNQPQHF
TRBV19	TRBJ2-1	CASSITRQTRHEQFF
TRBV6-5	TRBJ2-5	CASSYWAGLAGETQYF
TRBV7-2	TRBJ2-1	CASSWGGVGGRARSYNEQFF
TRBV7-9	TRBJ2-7	CATRDGVLYEQYF
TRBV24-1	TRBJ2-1	CATRDTGLTNEQFF
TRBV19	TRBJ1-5	CASMLRTGGNNQPQHF
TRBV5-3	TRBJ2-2	CASSVGIAGVGTGELFF
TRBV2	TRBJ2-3	CASRERGLAVTDTQYF
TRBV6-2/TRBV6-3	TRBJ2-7	CASSYSSWGDVAYEQYF
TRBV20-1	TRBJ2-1	CSAKIAGVNEQFF
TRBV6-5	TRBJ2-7	CASSYSPSGRDHEQYF
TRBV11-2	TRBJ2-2	CASSSRLYSGTNTGELFF
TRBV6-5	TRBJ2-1	CASSYGYDTIDEQFF
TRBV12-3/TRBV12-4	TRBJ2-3	CASSPDTPSTDTQYF
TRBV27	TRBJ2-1	CASSPSPNEQFF
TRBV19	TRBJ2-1	CASSKDRGGGGYNEQFF
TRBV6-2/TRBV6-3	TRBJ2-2	CASRNAGGGELFF
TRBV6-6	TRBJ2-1	CASSYLSLAGGGNEQFF
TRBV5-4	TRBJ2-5	CASSRDSGETQYF
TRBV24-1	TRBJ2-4	CATSDSPTGGKNIQYF
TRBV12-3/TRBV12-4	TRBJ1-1	CASNVKVGTGPNTEAFF
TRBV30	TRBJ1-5	CAWSLASNQPQHF